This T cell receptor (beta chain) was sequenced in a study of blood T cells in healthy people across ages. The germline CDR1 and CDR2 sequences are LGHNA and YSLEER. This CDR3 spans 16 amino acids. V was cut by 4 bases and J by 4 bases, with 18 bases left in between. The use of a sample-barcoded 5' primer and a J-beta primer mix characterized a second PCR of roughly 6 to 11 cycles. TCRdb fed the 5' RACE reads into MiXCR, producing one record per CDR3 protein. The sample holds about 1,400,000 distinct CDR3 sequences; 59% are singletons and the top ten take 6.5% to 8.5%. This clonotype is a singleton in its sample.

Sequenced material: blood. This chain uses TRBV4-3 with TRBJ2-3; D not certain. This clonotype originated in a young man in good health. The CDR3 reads CASSPKSRRLSDTQYF. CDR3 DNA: TGCGCCAGCAGCCCCAAGTCCCGCAGACTGTCAGATACGCAGTATTTT.